This TCR beta chain was identified in a study of tissue T cells after allogeneic stem cell transplantation. Study findings and constraints: In patients and mice, blood and spleen missed much of tissue repertoire.

Trimming took 3 bases from V and 4 from J; bases not matched to a gene: 14. This CDR3 comprises 18 residues. Germline CDR1 is MNHNS and CDR2 is SASEGT. Assay used: immunoSEQ multiplex PCR; TCRdb lists only in-frame clones, some missing. The repertoire has 10,000 to 15,000 clones, approximately 63% of them found once; the top ten carry approximately 14%. Comparators were a few non-transplant cancer patients without known GI disease. On this clone: Antigen: not known.

Specimen: tissue from the right colon, collected at autopsy. This TCR derives from a woman between 18 and 49 years old with breast cancer. The J gene is TRBJ2-3, the V gene TRBV6-1, with 9 bases aligning to TRBD2. The CDR3 coding sequence is TGTGCCAGCAGTGACACTTCACCGCCTAGCGGGATGTCAGATACGCAGTATTTT. Translating it yields CASSDTSPPSGMSDTQYF.